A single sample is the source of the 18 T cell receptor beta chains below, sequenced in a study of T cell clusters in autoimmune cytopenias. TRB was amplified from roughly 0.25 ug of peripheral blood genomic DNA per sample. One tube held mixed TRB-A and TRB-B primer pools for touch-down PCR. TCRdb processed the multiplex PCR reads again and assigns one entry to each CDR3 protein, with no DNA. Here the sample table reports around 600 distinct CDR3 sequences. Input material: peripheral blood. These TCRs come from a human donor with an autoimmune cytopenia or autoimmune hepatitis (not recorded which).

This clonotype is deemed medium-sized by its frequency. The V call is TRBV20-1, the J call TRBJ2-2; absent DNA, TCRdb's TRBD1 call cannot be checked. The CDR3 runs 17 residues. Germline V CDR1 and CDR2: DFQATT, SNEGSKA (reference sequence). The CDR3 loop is CSARGGDARGLAGELFF.

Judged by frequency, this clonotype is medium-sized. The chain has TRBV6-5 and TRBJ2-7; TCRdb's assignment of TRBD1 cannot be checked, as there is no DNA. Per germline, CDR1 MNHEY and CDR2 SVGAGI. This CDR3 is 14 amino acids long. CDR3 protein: CASSYADRGGEQYF.

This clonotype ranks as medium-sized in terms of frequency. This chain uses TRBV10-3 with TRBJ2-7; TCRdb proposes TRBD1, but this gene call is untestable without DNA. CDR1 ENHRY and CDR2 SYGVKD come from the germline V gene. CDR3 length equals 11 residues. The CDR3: CAISDPLNQYF.

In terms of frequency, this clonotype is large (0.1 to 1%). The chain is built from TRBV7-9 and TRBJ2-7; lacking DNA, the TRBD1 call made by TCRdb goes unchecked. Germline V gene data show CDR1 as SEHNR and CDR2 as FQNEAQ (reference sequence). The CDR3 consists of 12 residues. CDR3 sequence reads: CASSGTLYEQYF.

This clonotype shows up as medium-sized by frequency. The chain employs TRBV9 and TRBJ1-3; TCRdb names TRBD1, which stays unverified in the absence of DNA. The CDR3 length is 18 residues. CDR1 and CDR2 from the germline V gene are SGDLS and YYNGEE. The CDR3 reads CASSVYPPAGQGRDTIYF.

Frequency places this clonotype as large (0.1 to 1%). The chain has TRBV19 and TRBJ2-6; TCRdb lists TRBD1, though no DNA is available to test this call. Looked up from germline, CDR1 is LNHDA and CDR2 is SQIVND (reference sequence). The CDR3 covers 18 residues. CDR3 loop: CASTPSGGDPSGANVLTF.

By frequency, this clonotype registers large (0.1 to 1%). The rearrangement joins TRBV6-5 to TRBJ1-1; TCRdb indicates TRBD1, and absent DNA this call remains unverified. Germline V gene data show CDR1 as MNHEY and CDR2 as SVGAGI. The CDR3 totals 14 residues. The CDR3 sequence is CASTLRGRGTEAFF.

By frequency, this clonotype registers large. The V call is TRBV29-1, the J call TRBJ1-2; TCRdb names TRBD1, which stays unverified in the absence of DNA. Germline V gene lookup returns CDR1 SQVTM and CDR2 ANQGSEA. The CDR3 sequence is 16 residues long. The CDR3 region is CSVEAHGQGTLYGYTF.

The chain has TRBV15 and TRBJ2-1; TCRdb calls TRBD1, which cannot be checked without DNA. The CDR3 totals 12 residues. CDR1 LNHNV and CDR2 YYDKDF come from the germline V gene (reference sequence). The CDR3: CATSSRDPEQFF.

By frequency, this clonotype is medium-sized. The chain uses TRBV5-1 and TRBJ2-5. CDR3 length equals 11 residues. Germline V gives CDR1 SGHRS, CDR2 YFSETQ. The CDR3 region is CASSSQETQYF.

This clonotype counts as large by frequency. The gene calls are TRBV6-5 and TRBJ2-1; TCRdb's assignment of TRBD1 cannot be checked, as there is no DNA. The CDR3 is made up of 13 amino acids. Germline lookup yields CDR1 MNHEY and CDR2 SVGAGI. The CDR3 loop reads CASSESGINEQFF.

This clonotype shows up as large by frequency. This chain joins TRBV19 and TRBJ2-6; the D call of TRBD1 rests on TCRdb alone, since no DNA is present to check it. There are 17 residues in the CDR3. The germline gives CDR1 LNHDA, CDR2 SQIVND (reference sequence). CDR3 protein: CASIRTGRSSGANVLTF.

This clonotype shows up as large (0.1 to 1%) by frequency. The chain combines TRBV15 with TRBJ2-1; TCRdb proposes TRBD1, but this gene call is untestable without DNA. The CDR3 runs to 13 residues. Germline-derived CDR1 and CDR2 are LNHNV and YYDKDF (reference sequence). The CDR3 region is CATSSRDRGEQFF.

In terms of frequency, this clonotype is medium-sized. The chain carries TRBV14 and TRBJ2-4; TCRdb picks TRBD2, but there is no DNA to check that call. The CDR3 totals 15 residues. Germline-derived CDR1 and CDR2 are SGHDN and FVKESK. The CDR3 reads CASSFIAGAKNIQYF.

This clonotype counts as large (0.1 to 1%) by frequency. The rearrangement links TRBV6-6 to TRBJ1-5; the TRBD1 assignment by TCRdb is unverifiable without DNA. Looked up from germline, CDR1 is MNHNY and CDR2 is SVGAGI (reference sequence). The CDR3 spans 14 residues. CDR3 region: CASSYGGEIQPQHF.

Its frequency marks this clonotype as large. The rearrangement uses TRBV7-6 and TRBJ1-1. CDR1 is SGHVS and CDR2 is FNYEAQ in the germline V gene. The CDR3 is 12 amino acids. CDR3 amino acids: CASSLAGTEAFF.

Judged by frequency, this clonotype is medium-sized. The CDR3: CSARDESRMNTGELFF. This chain joins TRBV20-1 and TRBJ2-2; TCRdb calls TRBD2, which cannot be checked without DNA. This CDR3 has 16 amino acids. Germline loops: CDR1 DFQATT, CDR2 SNEGSKA (reference sequence).

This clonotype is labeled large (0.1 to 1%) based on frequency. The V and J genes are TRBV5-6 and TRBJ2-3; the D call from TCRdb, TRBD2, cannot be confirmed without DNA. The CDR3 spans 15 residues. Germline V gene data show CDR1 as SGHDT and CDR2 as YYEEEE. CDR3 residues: CASSSGTSGTDTQYF.